The entry that follows covers one T cell receptor (beta chain) sequence. Its antigen remains unknown. Resections from corrective heart surgery provided thymus tissue. This sample is drawn from a study of human thymus T cells. Data came from immunoSEQ multiplex PCR; TCRdb stores just in-frame clones and leaves some out. The sample consists of about 78,000 clones, roughly 96% of them appearing once. Overall study findings and caveats: Among unrelated individuals, related research reported thymic repertoires that overlapped highly. The authors found apparently biased V and J gene usage in thymic and blood repertoires.

Germline CDR1 and CDR2: WSHSY and SAAADI. The junction had 12 bases not matched to a gene; V was cut back by 4 bases and J by 5 bases. The CDR3 has 18 amino acids. The sequencing sample was made of thymus tissue. The chain links TRBV10-2 to TRBJ2-1; TRBD2 agrees at 12 bases. The TCR sequence derives from a boy in the first two years of life with a congenital heart defect but otherwise immunologically healthy. CDR3: CASSGGASGRGLHNEQFF. Here the CDR3 DNA reads TGCGCCAGCAGTGGCGGGGCTAGCGGGAGGGGTTTGCACAATGAGCAGTTCTTC.